Listed here is a single T cell receptor beta chain. The data originate from a study of blood T cell repertoires in COVID-19. The overall study: PBMCs, B-cell-depleted T cells, or T cells were the source of the cDNA or gDNA that made up the material.

Trimming took off 3 bases at V and 0 bases at J, with 2 bases between the two ends. The CDR3 sequence is 11 residues long. Germline CDR1 GTSNPN, CDR2 SVGIG (reference sequence). TCRdb's copy holds only in-frame clones and misses some; the assay was immunoSEQ multiplex PCR. This sample has approximately 130,000 clones, with roughly four fifths found just once. Enrolled through a virtual design, the participants were between roughly 18 and 89 years of age and came from 24 US areas. Sequencing was done on a sample of PBMCs or T cells enriched from blood (not recorded which). The receptor comes from a man in his thirties or forties who had recovered from COVID-19. J is TRBJ2-5 and V is TRBV30; D remains unclear. The CDR3 loop reads CAWSNQETQYF. CDR3 sequence (DNA): TGTGCCTGGAGCAACCAAGAGACCCAGTACTTC.